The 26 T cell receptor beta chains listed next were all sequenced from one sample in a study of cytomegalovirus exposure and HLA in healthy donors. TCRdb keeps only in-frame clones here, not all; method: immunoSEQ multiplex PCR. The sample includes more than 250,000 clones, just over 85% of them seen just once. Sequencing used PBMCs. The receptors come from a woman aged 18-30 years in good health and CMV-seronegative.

CDR3 DNA sequence: TGCAGCGTTGAGCGGCTAGCGGGATACAATGAGCAGTTCTTC. Protein sequence: CSVERLAGYNEQFF. The chain combines TRBV29-1 with TRBJ2-1, with 9 bases identical to TRBD2. The V gene's germline CDR1 is SQVTM and CDR2 ANQGSEA. The CDR3 spans 14 residues. V shed 3 bases and J 4 bases; nucleotides not matched to a gene: 4.

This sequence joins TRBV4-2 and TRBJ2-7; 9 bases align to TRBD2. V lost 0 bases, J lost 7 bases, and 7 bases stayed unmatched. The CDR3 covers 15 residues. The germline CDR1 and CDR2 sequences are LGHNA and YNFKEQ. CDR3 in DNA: TGTGCCAGCAGCCAAGATGAGGGACTAGCAAGGGAGCAGTACTTC. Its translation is CASSQDEGLAREQYF.

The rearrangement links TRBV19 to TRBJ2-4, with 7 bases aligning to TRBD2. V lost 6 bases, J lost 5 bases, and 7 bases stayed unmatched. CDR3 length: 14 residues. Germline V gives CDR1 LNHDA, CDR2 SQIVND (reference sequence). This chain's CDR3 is CASSMGGAENIQYF. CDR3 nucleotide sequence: TGTGCCAGTAGCATGGGAGGGGCGGAAAACATTCAGTACTTC.

The DNA for the CDR3 is TGTGCCAGCAGTGAACCCCCCTATGAAGCTTTCTTT. It translates to CASSEPPYEAFF. The chain links TRBV2 to TRBJ1-1; D gene ambiguous. V lost 2 bases and J 7 bases, leaving 8 bases between the germline ends. The CDR3 consists of 12 residues. CDR1 is SNHLY, CDR2 FYNNEI, per germline.

CDR3 sequence reads: CASSVVSTGATDTQYF. CDR3 in DNA: TGTGCCAGCAGCGTAGTCTCAACGGGAGCGACAGATACGCAGTATTTT. The chain has TRBV9 and TRBJ2-3; D is perhaps TRBD2 (6 bases). The CDR3 spans 16 residues. Germline V gene data show CDR1 as SGDLS and CDR2 as YYNGEE. V was cut by 0 bases and J by 3 bases, with 14 bases left in between.

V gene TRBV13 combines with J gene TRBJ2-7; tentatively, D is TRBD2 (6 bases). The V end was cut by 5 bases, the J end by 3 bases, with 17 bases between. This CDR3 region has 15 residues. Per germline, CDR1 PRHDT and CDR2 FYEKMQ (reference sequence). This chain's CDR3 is CASSPGGTDYYEQYF. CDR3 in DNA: TGTGCCAGCAGCCCAGGAGGGACGGACTACTACGAGCAGTACTTC. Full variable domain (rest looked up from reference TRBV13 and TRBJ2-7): AAGVIQSPRHLIKEKRETATLKCYPIPRHDTVYWYQQGPGQDPQFLISFYEKMQSDKGSIPDRFSAQQFSDYHSELNMSSLELGDSALYFCASSPGGTDYYEQYFGPGTRLTVT.

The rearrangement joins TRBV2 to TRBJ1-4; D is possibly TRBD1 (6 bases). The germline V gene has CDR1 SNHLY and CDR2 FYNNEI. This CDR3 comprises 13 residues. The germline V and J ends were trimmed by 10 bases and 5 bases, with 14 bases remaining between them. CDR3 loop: CATGGALNEKLFF. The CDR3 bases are TGTGCCACGGGGGGGGCCCTAAATGAAAAACTGTTTTTT.

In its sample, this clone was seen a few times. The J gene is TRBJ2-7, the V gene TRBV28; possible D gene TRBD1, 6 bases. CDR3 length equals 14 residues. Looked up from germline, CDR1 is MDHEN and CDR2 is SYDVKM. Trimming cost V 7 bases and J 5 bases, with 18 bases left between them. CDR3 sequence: CASTLGTPWDEQYF. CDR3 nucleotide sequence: TGTGCCAGCACCCTAGGGACACCCTGGGACGAGCAGTACTTC.

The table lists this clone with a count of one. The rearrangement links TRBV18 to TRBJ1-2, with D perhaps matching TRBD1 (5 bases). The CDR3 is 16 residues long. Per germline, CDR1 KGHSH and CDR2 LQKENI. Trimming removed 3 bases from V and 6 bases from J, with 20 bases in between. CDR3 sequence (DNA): TGTGCCAGCTCACCGAGTGAGGACATTTTGGGGAATGGCTACACCTTC. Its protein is CASSPSEDILGNGYTF.

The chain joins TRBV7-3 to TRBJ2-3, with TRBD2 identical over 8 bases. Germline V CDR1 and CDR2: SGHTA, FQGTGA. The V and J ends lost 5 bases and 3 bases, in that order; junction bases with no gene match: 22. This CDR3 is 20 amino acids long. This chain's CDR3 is CASSPPHRGVAGMSTDTQYF. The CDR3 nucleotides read TGTGCCAGCAGCCCACCCCACCGGGGAGTAGCGGGAATGTCGACAGATACGCAGTATTTT. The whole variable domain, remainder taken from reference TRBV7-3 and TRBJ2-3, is GAGVSQTPSNKVTEKGKYVELRCDPISGHTALYWYRQSLGQGPEFLIYFQGTGAADDSGLPNDRFFAVRPEGSVSTLKIQRTERGDSAVYLCASSPPHRGVAGMSTDTQYFGPGTRLTVL.

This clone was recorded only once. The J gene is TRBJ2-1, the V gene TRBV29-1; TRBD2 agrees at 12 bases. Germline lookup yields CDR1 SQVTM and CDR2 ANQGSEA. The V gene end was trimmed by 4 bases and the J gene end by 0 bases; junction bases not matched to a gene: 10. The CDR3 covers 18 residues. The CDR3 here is CSVGRRLAGVSSYNEQFF. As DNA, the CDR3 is TGCAGCGTTGGCCGGAGACTAGCGGGAGTTTCCTCCTACAATGAGCAGTTCTTC.

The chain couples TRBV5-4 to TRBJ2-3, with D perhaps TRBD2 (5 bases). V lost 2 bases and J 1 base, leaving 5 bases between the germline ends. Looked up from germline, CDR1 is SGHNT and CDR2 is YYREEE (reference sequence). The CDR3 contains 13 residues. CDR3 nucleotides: TGTGCCAGCAGCTTTAGCGGCACAGATACGCAGTATTTT. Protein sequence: CASSFSGTDTQYF.

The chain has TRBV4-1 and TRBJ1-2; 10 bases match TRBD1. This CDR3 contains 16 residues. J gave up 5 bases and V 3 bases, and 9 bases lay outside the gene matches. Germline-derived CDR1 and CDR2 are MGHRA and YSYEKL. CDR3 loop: CASSQHGTGVWYGYTF. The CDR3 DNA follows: TGCGCCAGCAGCCAGCACGGGACAGGGGTATGGTATGGCTACACCTTC.

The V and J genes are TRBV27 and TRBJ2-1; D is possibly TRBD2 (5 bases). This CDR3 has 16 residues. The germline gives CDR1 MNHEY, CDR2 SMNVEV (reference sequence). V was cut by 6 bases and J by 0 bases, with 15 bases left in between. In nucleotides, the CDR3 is TGTGCCAGCAGAGTTTCGGGGTCCGGCTCCTACAATGAGCAGTTCTTC. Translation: CASRVSGSGSYNEQFF.

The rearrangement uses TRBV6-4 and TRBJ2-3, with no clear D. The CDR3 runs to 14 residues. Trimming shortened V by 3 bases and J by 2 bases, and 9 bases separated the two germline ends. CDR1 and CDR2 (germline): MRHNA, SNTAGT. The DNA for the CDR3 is TGTGCCAGCAGTGAGTTGGCCCACACAGATACGCAGTATTTT. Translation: CASSELAHTDTQYF.

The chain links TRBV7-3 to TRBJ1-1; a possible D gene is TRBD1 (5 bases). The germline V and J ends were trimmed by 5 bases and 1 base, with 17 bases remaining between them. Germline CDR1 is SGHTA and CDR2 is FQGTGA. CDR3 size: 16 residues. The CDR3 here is CASSNIGAGPNTEAFF. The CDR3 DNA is TGTGCCAGCAGCAACATCGGAGCGGGACCGAACACTGAAGCTTTCTTT.

The CDR3 protein is CASSDSGQLGGYTF. CDR3 bases: TGTGCCAGCAGTGACTCGGGACAGCTCGGTGGCTACACCTTC. The rearrangement joins TRBV6-4 to TRBJ1-2, with 7 nucleotides matching TRBD1. J lost 7 bases, V lost 0 bases, and 5 bases had no gene match. This CDR3 has 14 amino acids. Germline loops: CDR1 MRHNA, CDR2 SNTAGT.

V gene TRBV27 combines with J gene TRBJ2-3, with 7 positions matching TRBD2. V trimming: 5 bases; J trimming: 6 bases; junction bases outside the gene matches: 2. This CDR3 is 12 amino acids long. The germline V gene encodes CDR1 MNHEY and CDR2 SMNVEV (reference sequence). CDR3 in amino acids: CASSNSGDTQYF. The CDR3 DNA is TGTGCCAGCAGTAATAGCGGGGATACGCAGTATTTT.

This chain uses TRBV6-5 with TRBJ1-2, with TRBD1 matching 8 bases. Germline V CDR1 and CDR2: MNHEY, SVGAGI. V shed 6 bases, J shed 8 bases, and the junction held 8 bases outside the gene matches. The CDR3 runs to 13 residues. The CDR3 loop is CASSPQGARGYTF. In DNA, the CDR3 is TGTGCCAGCAGCCCCCAGGGGGCGCGCGGCTACACCTTC.

The CDR3 nucleotides are TGTGCCACAAGCAGGCGAAATCAGCCCCAGCATTTT. Protein: CATSRRNQPQHF. The V gene is TRBV6-5, the J gene TRBJ1-5; D not resolved. The CDR3 loop spans 12 amino acids. Trimming took off 10 bases at V and 4 bases at J, with 11 bases between the two ends. The germline CDR1 and CDR2 sequences are MNHEY and SVGAGI.

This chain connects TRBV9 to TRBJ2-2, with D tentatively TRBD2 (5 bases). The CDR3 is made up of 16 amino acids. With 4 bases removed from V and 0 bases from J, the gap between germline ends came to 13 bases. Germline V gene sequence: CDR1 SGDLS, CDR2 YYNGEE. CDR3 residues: CASSPRSGANTGELFF. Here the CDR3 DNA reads TGTGCCAGCAGCCCGCGGTCCGGGGCGAACACCGGGGAGCTGTTTTTT.

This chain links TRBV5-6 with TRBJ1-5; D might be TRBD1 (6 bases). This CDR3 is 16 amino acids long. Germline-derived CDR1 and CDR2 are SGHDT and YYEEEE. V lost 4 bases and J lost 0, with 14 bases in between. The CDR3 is CASSARQAISNQPQHF. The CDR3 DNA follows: TGTGCCAGCAGCGCCCGACAGGCGATTAGCAATCAGCCCCAGCATTTT.

The CDR3 loop reads CASSPRVSGGNTDTQYF. DNA for the CDR3: TGCGCCAGCAGCCCCCGTGTCAGCGGGGGCAACACAGATACGCAGTATTTT. V is TRBV4-1 and J is TRBJ2-3; 8 nucleotides agree with TRBD2. The trim removed 4 bases at V and 2 bases at J, leaving 11 bases unmatched. From germline, CDR1 is MGHRA and CDR2 YSYEKL. There are 17 residues in the CDR3.

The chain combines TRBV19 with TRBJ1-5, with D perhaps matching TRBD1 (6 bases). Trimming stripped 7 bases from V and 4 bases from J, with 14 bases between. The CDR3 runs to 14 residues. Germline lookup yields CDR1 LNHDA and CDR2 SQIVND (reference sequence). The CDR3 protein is CASTSPRGNQPQHF. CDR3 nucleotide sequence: TGTGCCAGTACCTCCCCCAGGGGAAATCAGCCCCAGCATTTT.

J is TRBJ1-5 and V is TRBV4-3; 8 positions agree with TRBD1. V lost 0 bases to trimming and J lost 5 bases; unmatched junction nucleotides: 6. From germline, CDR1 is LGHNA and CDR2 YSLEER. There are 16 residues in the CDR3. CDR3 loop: CASSQDRDRSYQPQHF. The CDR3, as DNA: TGCGCCAGCAGCCAAGATCGGGACAGGAGCTATCAGCCCCAGCATTTT.

This CDR3 reads CASSYSTLDNEQFF. The CDR3 DNA reads as TGTGCCAGCAGTTACTCGACATTGGACAATGAGCAGTTCTTC. The chain couples TRBV6-5 to TRBJ2-1, with D unclear. Trimming shortened V by 0 bases and J by 5 bases, and 8 bases separated the two germline ends. Germline CDR1 is MNHEY and CDR2 is SVGAGI. CDR3 size: 14 residues.